These T cell receptor beta chains were read from a single sample in a study of blood T cell repertoires in COVID-19. Using immunoSEQ multiplex PCR, the repertoire was profiled, and TCRdb retains in-frame clones only, with some absent. The repertoire holds about 180,000 clones, around 90% seen once, with roughly 1.6% in the top ten. What was sequenced was peripheral blood. The receptors here all came from a woman aged 45 to 65 with acute or convalescent COVID-19. CDR3s include the opening cysteine and the closing phenylalanine or tryptophan. The D gene is left open where the match is weak. Expanded clones get a size class; other rows say once, few or many, or leave the size out.

v_gene	len	j_gene	abundance	d_gene	CDR3nt	CDR3aa
TRBV18	15	TRBJ1-1	-	TRBD1	TGTGCCAGCTCACCGTTTGACAGGGGACGGACTGAAGCTTTCTTT	CASSPFDRGRTEAFF
TRBV27	14	TRBJ1-1	-	TRBD1	TGTGCCAGCAGCCTCGACAGGGGGTACACTGAAGCTTTCTTT	CASSLDRGYTEAFF
TRBV14	14	TRBJ1-2	-	TRBD1	TGTGCCAGCAGCCGCGGGACAGTGGGGTATGGCTACACCTTC	CASSRGTVGYGYTF
TRBV12-3/TRBV12-4	13	TRBJ1-1	-	-	TGTGCCAGCAGTCCACGACAGAACACTGAAGCTTTCTTT	CASSPRQNTEAFF
TRBV7-2	14	TRBJ1-4	-	-	TGTGCCAGCAGCTTAGGGGGACTTAATGAAAAACTGTTTTTT	CASSLGGLNEKLFF
TRBV5-1	14	TRBJ1-2	-	-	TGCGCCAGCAGCTTGGAACAGCCGAACTATGGCTACACCTTC	CASSLEQPNYGYTF
TRBV11-2	15	TRBJ1-2	-	-	TGTGCCAGCAGCTTAGGCGGGGAGGGGTACTATGGCTACACCTTC	CASSLGGEGYYGYTF
TRBV10-3	16	TRBJ2-2	once	-	TGTGCCATCAGTGACCTTGGGCGGGGGAACACCGGGGAGCTGTTTTTT	CAISDLGRGNTGELFF
TRBV11-3	16	TRBJ2-7	-	TRBD2	TGTGCCAGCAGCTTAGAAACAAGCGGGGACTTCTACGAGCAGTACTTC	CASSLETSGDFYEQYF
TRBV6-5	13	TRBJ2-7	-	-	TGTGCCAGCAGCGGGGGGCGGACCTACGAGCAGTACTTC	CASSGGRTYEQYF
TRBV7-8	17	TRBJ2-1	-	-	TGTGCCAGCAGCCCCCATTGGTTAGCCAGCTCCTACAATGAGCAGTTCTTC	CASSPHWLASSYNEQFF
TRBV29-1	13	TRBJ2-7	-	-	TGCAGCATGAGGGGGTCCGGGGCCTACGAGCAGTACTTC	CSMRGSGAYEQYF
TRBV19	18	TRBJ1-2	-	TRBD1	TGTGCCAGTACCGTCACACTGACGAGCACAGGGGGAGAGGGAGGCTACACCTTC	CASTVTLTSTGGEGGYTF
TRBV6-5	15	TRBJ2-7	-	-	TGTGCCAGCAGTTATCAGGACGGAGGGAGCTATCCGCAGTACTTC	CASSYQDGGSYPQYF
TRBV10-2	15	TRBJ1-6	few	-	TGCGCCAGCTTGCTGACACTAGGAAATAATTCACCCCTCCACTTT	CASLLTLGNNSPLHF
TRBV18	13	TRBJ1-5	-	-	TGTGCCAGCTCACCTGGGGGAGGTCAGCCCCAGCATTTT	CASSPGGGQPQHF
TRBV18	16	TRBJ2-5	-	-	TGTGCCAGCTCATCGCTTTCGGACAGCCTCCAAGAGACCCAGTACTTC	CASSSLSDSLQETQYF
TRBV14	20	TRBJ2-1	-	TRBD2	TGTGCCAGCAGCCAAGATTGGGGACTAGCGGGAGGCCAAGGGAGAAATGAGCAGTTCTTC	CASSQDWGLAGGQGRNEQFF
TRBV5-4	14	TRBJ2-7	few	TRBD2	TGTGCCAGCAGCTTGGACGGGAGGGACTACGAGCAGTACTTC	CASSLDGRDYEQYF
TRBV30	14	TRBJ1-2	-	-	TGTGCCTGGACCCCAAGGGGGTTTGGCTATGGCTACACCTTC	CAWTPRGFGYGYTF
TRBV30	13	TRBJ2-1	-	TRBD2	TGTGCCTGGAGTGGGGGGGGCTACAATGAGCAGTTCTTC	CAWSGGGYNEQFF
TRBV6-5	14	TRBJ2-5	-	TRBD2	TGTGCCAGCAGTTACGGGGCGGGAGCAGAGACCCAGTACTTC	CASSYGAGAETQYF
TRBV18	16	TRBJ2-2	-	-	TGTGCCAGCTCACCATCTCCGGGACTGAACACCGGGGAGCTGTTTTTT	CASSPSPGLNTGELFF
TRBV18	12	TRBJ2-7	-	-	TGTGCCAGCTCACCAGACAGGTACGAGCAGTACTTC	CASSPDRYEQYF
TRBV10-3	14	TRBJ1-2	-	-	TGTGCCATCAGTAACAGTGGTGGTGACTATGGCTACACCTTC	CAISNSGGDYGYTF
TRBV5-1	14	TRBJ2-7	-	-	TGCGCCAGCAGCCCCGGTCGGGTAACCTACGAGCAGTACTTC	CASSPGRVTYEQYF
TRBV7-6	16	TRBJ2-5	-	-	TGTGCCAGCAGCTCAAGACCCTTGGGGCTCCAAGAGACCCAGTACTTC	CASSSRPLGLQETQYF
TRBV4-2	14	TRBJ1-6	few	-	TGTGCCAGCAGCCAAGGGCAGGGATACTCACCCCTCCACTTT	CASSQGQGYSPLHF
TRBV6-5	13	TRBJ1-2	-	TRBD1	TGTGCCAGCAGTACTACCGGGACAGTCGGCTACACCTTC	CASSTTGTVGYTF
TRBV27	14	TRBJ1-5	-	-	TGTGCCAGCAGTTTAACCAGGGCTGGGCAGCCCCAGCATTTT	CASSLTRAGQPQHF
TRBV7-9	12	TRBJ1-2	-	-	TGTGCCAGCAGACCAGGGTTGGGAGGCTACACCTTC	CASRPGLGGYTF
TRBV5-1	15	TRBJ2-7	-	TRBD1	TGCGCCAGCACCGCATTTCCGGGACAGGGAAGCGAGCAGTACTTC	CASTAFPGQGSEQYF
TRBV2	15	TRBJ2-7	once	-	TGTGCCAGCAGGAGACTCGATGAGCCAGCCTACGAGCAGTACTTC	CASRRLDEPAYEQYF
TRBV12-3/TRBV12-4	13	TRBJ2-1	-	TRBD2	TGTGCCAGCAGTAGTAGCGGGGGGGCCGGGGTGGTCTTC	CASSSSGGAGVVF
TRBV5-8	15	TRBJ1-5	-	TRBD1	TGTGCCAGCAGCTCTAGACAGGGATGGAATCAGCCCCAGCATTTT	CASSSRQGWNQPQHF
TRBV30	15	TRBJ2-1	-	-	TGTGCCTGGAGTGTACGTCGGGGGGCAGGGAATGAGCAGTTCTTC	CAWSVRRGAGNEQFF
TRBV14	16	TRBJ2-2	few	TRBD2	TGTGCCAGCAGCCAAGGGTCGGCGGGGGGAACCGGGGAGCTGTTTTTT	CASSQGSAGGTGELFF
TRBV11-2	11	TRBJ1-3	-	-	TGTGCCAGCAGCTTTGGCAACACCATATATTTT	CASSFGNTIYF
TRBV21-1	15	TRBJ2-7	-	-	TGTGCCAGCAGCAACTCACGGGCGGGGGCATACGAGCAGTACTTC	CASSNSRAGAYEQYF
TRBV13	15	TRBJ1-1	-	-	TGTGCCAGCAGCTTAGAGCCGGGACGGGAGACTGAAGCTTTCTTT	CASSLEPGRETEAFF
TRBV7-9	18	TRBJ1-1	-	-	TGTGCCAGCAGCGGCGCCATTTCGGGGTGGACAGTGAACACTGAAGCTTTCTTT	CASSGAISGWTVNTEAFF
TRBV4-3	17	TRBJ2-7	-	TRBD1	TGCGCCAGCAGCCAAGCCCCAGGACAGGGGGTATCCTACGAGCAGTACTTC	CASSQAPGQGVSYEQYF
TRBV4-3	16	TRBJ2-5	-	TRBD2	TGCGCCAGCAGCCATACACTAGCGGGAGATGAAGAGACCCAGTACTTC	CASSHTLAGDEETQYF
TRBV6-5	15	TRBJ1-6	-	TRBD1	TGTGCCAGCAGAAGACAGGGGGCCGATAATTCACCCCTCCACTTT	CASRRQGADNSPLHF
TRBV11-2	16	TRBJ2-3	once	-	TGTGCCAGCAGCTTAGTGGGCGGGAAGTCCACAGATACGCAGTATTTT	CASSLVGGKSTDTQYF
TRBV15	15	TRBJ1-4	-	TRBD1	TGTGCCACCAGCAGAGGACAGGGAGAGGATGAAAAACTGTTTTTT	CATSRGQGEDEKLFF
TRBV6-2/TRBV6-3	15	TRBJ1-5	-	-	TGTGCCAGCAGTTATGGACAACCTAGGGATCAGCCCCAGCATTTT	CASSYGQPRDQPQHF
TRBV6-5	15	TRBJ2-1	few	TRBD2	TGTGCCAGCAGTTCCCGACTAGCGGGGGGCAATGAGCAGTTCTTC	CASSSRLAGGNEQFF
TRBV25-1	15	TRBJ1-3	-	-	TGTGCCAGCAGTGAAATGGGCCTAAATGGAAACACCATATATTTT	CASSEMGLNGNTIYF
TRBV23-1	13	TRBJ1-2	-	-	TGCGCCAGCAGTCAACCTGCAGGGGACGGCTACACCTTC	CASSQPAGDGYTF
TRBV7-9	13	TRBJ1-6	-	-	TGTGCCAGCAGCGCACAGGCCCAATCACCCCTCCACTTT	CASSAQAQSPLHF
TRBV5-5	15	TRBJ2-7	-	-	TGTGCCAGCAGCTTTACAGCGACTAGTCTACACGAGCAGTACTTC	CASSFTATSLHEQYF
TRBV9	15	TRBJ1-5	-	TRBD1	TGTGCCAGCAGCCGAACGGGACAGGCCAATCAGCCCCAGCATTTT	CASSRTGQANQPQHF
TRBV27	14	TRBJ2-7	few	TRBD1	TGTGCCAGCAGTTTCAGGCAGGGGGCGGCCGAGCAGTACTTC	CASSFRQGAAEQYF
TRBV6-6	14	TRBJ1-6	-	-	TGTGCCAGCAACCCAGGGTCCTATAATTCACCCCTCCACTTT	CASNPGSYNSPLHF
TRBV14	18	TRBJ1-4	-	TRBD1	TGTGCCAGCAGCCAAGGTCGGCAGGGGGCACTAAGTCGGGAAAAACTGTTTTTT	CASSQGRQGALSREKLFF
TRBV5-1	18	TRBJ2-1	-	TRBD2	TGCGCCAGCAGCCCAGGGACTAGCGGGACGTCTCTCTACAATGAGCAGTTCTTC	CASSPGTSGTSLYNEQFF
TRBV13	19	TRBJ1-6	few	-	TGTGCCAGCAGCTTGACCCCCGCCCCAGGGCGTGTAGGTAATTCACCCCTCCACTTT	CASSLTPAPGRVGNSPLHF
TRBV29-1	15	TRBJ1-2	-	TRBD1	TGCAGCGCCTGGGGATCCACAGGGGGCGACTATGGCTACACCTTC	CSAWGSTGGDYGYTF
TRBV6-2/TRBV6-3	16	TRBJ2-1	-	TRBD2	TGTGCCAGCAGTTACCCGGCTAGCGGGAGTCTGGATGAGCAGTTCTTC	CASSYPASGSLDEQFF